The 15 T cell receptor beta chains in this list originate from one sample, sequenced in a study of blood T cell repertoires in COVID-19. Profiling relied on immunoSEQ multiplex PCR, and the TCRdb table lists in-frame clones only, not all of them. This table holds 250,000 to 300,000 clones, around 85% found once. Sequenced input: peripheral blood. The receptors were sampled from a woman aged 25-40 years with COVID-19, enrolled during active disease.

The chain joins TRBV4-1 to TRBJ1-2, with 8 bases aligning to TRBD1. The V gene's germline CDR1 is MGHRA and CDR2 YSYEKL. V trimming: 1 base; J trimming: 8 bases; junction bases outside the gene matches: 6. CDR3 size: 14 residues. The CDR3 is CASSQVQGADGYTF. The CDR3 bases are TGCGCCAGCAGCCAAGTTCAGGGGGCGGACGGCTACACCTTC.

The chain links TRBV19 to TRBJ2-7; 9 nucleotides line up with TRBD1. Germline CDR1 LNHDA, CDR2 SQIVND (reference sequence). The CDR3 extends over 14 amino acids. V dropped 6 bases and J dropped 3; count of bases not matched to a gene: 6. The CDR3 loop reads CASSRDRVFYEQYF. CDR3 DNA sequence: TGTGCCAGTAGCCGGGACAGGGTCTTCTACGAGCAGTACTTC. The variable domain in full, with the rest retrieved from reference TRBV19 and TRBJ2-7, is DGGITQSPKYLFRKEGQNVTLSCEQNLNHDAMYWYRQDPGQGLRLIYYSQIVNDFQKGDIAEGYSVSREKKESFPLTVTSAQKNPTAFYLCASSRDRVFYEQYFGPGTRLTVT.

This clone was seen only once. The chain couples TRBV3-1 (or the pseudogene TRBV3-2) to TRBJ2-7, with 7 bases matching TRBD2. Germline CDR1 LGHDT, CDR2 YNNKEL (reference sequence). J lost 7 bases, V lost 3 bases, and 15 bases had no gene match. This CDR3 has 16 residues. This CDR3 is CASSQLPPSGDREQYF. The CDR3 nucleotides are TGTGCCAGCAGCCAGCTCCCGCCCAGCGGGGATCGAGAGCAGTACTTC.

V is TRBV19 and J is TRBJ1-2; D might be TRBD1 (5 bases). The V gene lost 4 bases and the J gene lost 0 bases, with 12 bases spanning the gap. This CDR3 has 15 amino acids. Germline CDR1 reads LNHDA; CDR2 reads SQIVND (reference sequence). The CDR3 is CASSTRVSTNYGYTF. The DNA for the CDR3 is TGTGCCAGTAGTACCAGGGTGAGCACTAACTATGGCTACACCTTC.

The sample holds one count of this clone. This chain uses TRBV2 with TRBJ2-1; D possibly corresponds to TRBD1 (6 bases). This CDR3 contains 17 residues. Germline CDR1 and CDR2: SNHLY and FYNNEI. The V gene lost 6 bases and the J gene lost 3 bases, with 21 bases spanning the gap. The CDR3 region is CASSGGEGGTIYNEQFF. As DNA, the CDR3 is TGTGCCAGCAGCGGCGGTGAAGGGGGAACTATCTACAATGAGCAGTTCTTC.

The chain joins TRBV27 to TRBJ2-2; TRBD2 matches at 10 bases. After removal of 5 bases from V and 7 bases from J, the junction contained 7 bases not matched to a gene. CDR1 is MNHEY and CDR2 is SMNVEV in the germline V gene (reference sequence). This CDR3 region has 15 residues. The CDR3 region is CASSPLAGEVGELFF. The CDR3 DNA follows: TGTGCCAGCAGTCCTCTAGCGGGGGAAGTCGGGGAGCTGTTTTTT.

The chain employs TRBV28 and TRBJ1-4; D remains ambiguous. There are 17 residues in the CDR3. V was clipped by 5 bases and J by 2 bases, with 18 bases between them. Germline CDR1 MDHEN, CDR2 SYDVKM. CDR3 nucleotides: TGTGCCAGCAGTCCTATGGAGGGAAAGAGGACTAATGAAAAACTGTTTTTT. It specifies CASSPMEGKRTNEKLFF. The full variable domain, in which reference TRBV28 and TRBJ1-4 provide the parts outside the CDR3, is DVKVTQSSRYLVKRTGEKVFLECVQDMDHENMFWYRQDPGLGLRLIYFSYDVKMKEKGDIPEGYSVSREKKERFSLILESASTNQTSMYLCASSPMEGKRTNEKLFFGSGTQLSVL.

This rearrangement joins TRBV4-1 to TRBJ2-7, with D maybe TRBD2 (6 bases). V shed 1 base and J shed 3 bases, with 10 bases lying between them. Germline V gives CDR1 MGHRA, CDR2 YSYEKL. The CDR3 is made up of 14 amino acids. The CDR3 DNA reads TGCGCCAGCAGCCAAGGGGGGGATCTCTACGAGCAGTACTTC. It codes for CASSQGGDLYEQYF.

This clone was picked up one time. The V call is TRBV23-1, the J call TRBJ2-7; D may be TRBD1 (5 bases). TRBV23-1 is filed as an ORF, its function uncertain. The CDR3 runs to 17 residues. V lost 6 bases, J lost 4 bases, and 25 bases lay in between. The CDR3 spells CASSWAKGSEPPYEQYF. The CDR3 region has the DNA TGCGCCAGCAGCTGGGCCAAGGGGTCCGAGCCGCCTTACGAGCAGTACTTC.

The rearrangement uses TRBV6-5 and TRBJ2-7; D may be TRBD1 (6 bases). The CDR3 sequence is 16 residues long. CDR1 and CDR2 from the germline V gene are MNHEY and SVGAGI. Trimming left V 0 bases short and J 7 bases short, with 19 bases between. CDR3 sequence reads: CASSYSNFPGATEQYF. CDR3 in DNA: TGTGCCAGCAGTTACTCGAATTTTCCAGGGGCGACTGAGCAGTACTTC.

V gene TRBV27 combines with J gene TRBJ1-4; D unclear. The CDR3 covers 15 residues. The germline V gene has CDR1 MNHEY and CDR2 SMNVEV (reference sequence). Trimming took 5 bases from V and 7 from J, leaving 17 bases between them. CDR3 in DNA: TGTGCCAGCAGTCCCACCGCCGGGGATGTTGAAAAACTGTTTTTT. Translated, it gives CASSPTAGDVEKLFF. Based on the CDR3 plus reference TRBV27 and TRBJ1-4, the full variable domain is EAQVTQNPRYLITVTGKKLTVTCSQNMNHEYMSWYRQDPGLGLRQIYYSMNVEVTDKGDVPEGYKVSRKEKRNFPLILESPSPNQTSLYFCASSPTAGDVEKLFFGSGTQLSVL.

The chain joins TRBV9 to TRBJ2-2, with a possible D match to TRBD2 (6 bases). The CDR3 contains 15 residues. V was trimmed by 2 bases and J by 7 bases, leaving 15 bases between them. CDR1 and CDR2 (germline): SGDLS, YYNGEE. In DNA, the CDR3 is TGTGCCAGCAGCGTGCGAGGGGACGGGAGCGGGGAGCTGTTTTTT. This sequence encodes CASSVRGDGSGELFF.

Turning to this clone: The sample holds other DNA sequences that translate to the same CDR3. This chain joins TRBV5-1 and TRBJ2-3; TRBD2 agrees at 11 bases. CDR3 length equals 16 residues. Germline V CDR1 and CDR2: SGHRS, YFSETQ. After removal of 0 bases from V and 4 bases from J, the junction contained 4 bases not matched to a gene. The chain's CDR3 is CASSLVLAGGSDTQYF. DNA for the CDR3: TGCGCCAGCAGCTTGGTGCTAGCGGGAGGTTCAGATACGCAGTATTTT.

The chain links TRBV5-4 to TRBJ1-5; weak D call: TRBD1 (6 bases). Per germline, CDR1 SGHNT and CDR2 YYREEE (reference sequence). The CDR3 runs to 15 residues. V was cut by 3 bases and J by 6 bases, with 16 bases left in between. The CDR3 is CASSSGGGLSQPQHF. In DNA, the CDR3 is TGTGCCAGCAGCTCCGGGGGGGGGCTGAGTCAGCCCCAGCATTTT.

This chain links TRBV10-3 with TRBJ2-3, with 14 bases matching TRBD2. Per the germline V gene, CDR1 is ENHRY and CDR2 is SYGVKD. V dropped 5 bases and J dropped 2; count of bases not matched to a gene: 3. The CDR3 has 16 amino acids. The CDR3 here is CAISWTSGGTTDTQYF. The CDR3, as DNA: TGTGCCATCAGTTGGACTAGCGGGGGGACCACAGATACGCAGTATTTT.